This T cell receptor beta chain was sequenced in a study of radiotherapy plus CTLA-4 blockade in lung cancer. Whole-study context: For approximately 19% of patients, objective responses occurred, and approximately 33% had disease control.

The germline gives CDR1 SEHNR, CDR2 FQNEAQ (reference sequence). J gave up 3 bases and V 4 bases, and 5 bases lay outside the gene matches. This CDR3 region has 15 residues. Notes on the study in general: Once radiotherapy plus ipilimumab had been given, TCR clones derived from tumor expanded in blood. Reportedly, early blood T cell clone dynamics best predicted response, with interferon-beta.

The data were produced by immunoSEQ multiplex PCR, yet TCRdb's version contains in-frame clones alone and is incomplete. The sample has 90,000 or so clones, about four fifths seen once. People whose metastatic non-small-cell lung cancer was chemo-refractory got focal radiation along with CTLA-4 blockade by ipilimumab. Points on this clone: Its target is not known.

V usage is TRBV7-9 and J usage is TRBJ2-7, with 11 bases aligning to TRBD1. The specimen comprised peripheral blood, sampled from a patient treated with radiotherapy plus ipilimumab. The receptor comes from a human donor with non-small cell lung cancer who had stable disease on radiotherapy plus ipilimumab. Here the CDR3 reads CASSYSGTGGYEQYF. CDR3 nucleotide sequence: TGTGCCAGCAGCTATTCCGGGACAGGGGGCTACGAGCAGTACTTC.